The 29 T cell receptor beta chains in this list originate from one sample, sequenced in a study of blood T cell repertoires in COVID-19 (dated by TCRdb to 2018 to 2020). Library construction relied on the immunoSEQ multiplex PCR assay. TCRdb re-hosts the immuneACCESS table, in-frame sequences only. Its copies lack some clones; in the studies checked, an unresolved V gene accounts for under half of them, and the cause for the rest is not known. In all, the sample holds about 250,000 clones, and approximately 80% of those were seen once. About 6.3% of the sample comes from the top ten. What was sequenced was peripheral blood. The receptors were gathered from an older woman with active or convalescent COVID-19.

The rearrangement joins TRBV19 to TRBJ1-1; D possibly corresponds to TRBD1 (6 bases). Germline V gene data show CDR1 as LNHDA and CDR2 as SQIVND (reference sequence). The CDR3 totals 14 residues. The V end was cut by 3 bases, the J end by 4 bases, with 12 bases between. CDR3 residues: CASSIPLQGTEAFF. CDR3 DNA: TGTGCCAGTAGTATCCCCCTACAGGGCACTGAAGCTTTCTTT.

The J gene is TRBJ1-5, the V gene TRBV28; D is possibly TRBD1 (5 bases). CDR1 and CDR2 from the germline V gene are MDHEN and SYDVKM. V was shortened by 8 bases and J by 3 bases, with 11 bases between the two germline ends. The CDR3 is made up of 13 amino acids. The CDR3 sequence is CASHRQFNQPQHF. Written as DNA, the CDR3 is TGTGCCAGCCATAGACAGTTCAATCAGCCCCAGCATTTT.

The CDR3 sequence is CASRTQGADTEAFF. CDR3 DNA sequence: TGTGCCAGTAGAACACAGGGGGCTGATACTGAAGCTTTCTTT. The rearrangement uses TRBV19 and TRBJ1-1; 9 nucleotides match TRBD1. Trimming cost V 6 bases and J 5 bases; bases outside gene matches: 7. Germline V gives CDR1 LNHDA, CDR2 SQIVND (reference sequence). There are 14 residues in the CDR3.

The chain joins TRBV19 to TRBJ1-6; 10 bases line up with TRBD1. Germline V CDR1 and CDR2: LNHDA, SQIVND (reference sequence). The CDR3 runs 17 residues. Trimming at V came to 5 bases and at J to 5 bases, leaving 9 bases not matched to a gene. Here the CDR3 reads CASSDRDRGQDNSPLHF. DNA of the CDR3: TGTGCCAGTAGTGACCGGGACAGGGGTCAGGATAATTCACCCCTCCACTTT.

This clone was seen a handful of times. The rearrangement joins TRBV28 to TRBJ2-1; TRBD1 matches 8 bases. The junction had 11 bases not matched to a gene; V was cut back by 10 bases and J by 3 bases. The germline V gene has CDR1 MDHEN and CDR2 SYDVKM. The CDR3 covers 15 residues. The CDR3 sequence is CATEPVGQDYNEQFF. In nucleotides, the CDR3 is TGTGCCACAGAACCAGTGGGACAGGACTACAATGAGCAGTTCTTC. Filled out from reference TRBV28 and TRBJ2-1, the complete variable domain reads DVKVTQSSRYLVKRTGEKVFLECVQDMDHENMFWYRQDPGLGLRLIYFSYDVKMKEKGDIPEGYSVSREKKERFSLILESASTNQTSMYLCATEPVGQDYNEQFFGPGTRLTVL.

The V call is TRBV25-1, the J call TRBJ2-3; the match to TRBD1 covers 7 bases. This CDR3 is 16 amino acids long. Germline lookup yields CDR1 MGHDK and CDR2 SYGVNS. V lost 3 bases, J lost 0 bases, and 6 bases stayed unmatched. The CDR3 DNA follows: TGTGCCAGCAGTGATCCACACAGGGGAAGCACAGATACGCAGTATTTT. As protein: CASSDPHRGSTDTQYF.

The chain recombines TRBV6-5 with TRBJ2-7; 8 nucleotides line up with TRBD1. Per germline, CDR1 MNHEY and CDR2 SVGAGI. Germline trimming cut 6 bases from V and 6 bases from J; bases unmatched to any gene: 4. The CDR3 loop spans 12 amino acids. The CDR3 bases are TGTGCCAGCAGCCAGGGGGCGCGCGAGCAGTACGTC. Translated: CASSQGAREQYV.

The chain is built from TRBV7-8 and TRBJ2-1; TRBD1 matches at 9 bases. V was pared by 5 bases and J by 4 bases, with 9 bases of the junction left unmatched. The CDR3 spans 16 residues. CDR1 and CDR2 from the germline V gene are SGHVS and FQNEAQ. The CDR3 here is CASSPTGQGIYNEQFF. The CDR3 DNA follows: TGTGCCAGCAGCCCAACCGGACAGGGGATTTACAATGAGCAGTTCTTC.

Remarks on this clone: In the same sample, other DNA sequences code for this CDR3. The chain carries TRBV19 and TRBJ1-1; D remains ambiguous. Germline-derived CDR1 and CDR2 are LNHDA and SQIVND (reference sequence). V was clipped by 1 base and J by 1 base, with 4 bases between them. CDR3 size: 13 residues. CDR3 coding DNA: TGTGCCAGTAGTATAGGCGGGAACACTGAAGCTTTCTTT. Encoded protein: CASSIGGNTEAFF.

This rearrangement joins TRBV2 to TRBJ1-2; D perhaps matches TRBD1 (5 bases). Per the germline V gene, CDR1 is SNHLY and CDR2 is FYNNEI. The CDR3 contains 13 residues. Trimming shortened V by 7 bases and J by 4 bases, and 13 bases separated the two germline ends. Written as DNA, the CDR3 is TGTGCCAGCACGCAGGGCAGGACCTATGGCTACACCTTC. This gives the protein CASTQGRTYGYTF.

V gene TRBV6-5 combines with J gene TRBJ1-2; TRBD1 is a possible D gene (5 bases). Germline V lookup: CDR1 MNHEY, CDR2 SVGAGI. V lost 6 bases and J lost 1, with 12 bases in between. The CDR3 extends over 14 amino acids. CDR3 sequence (DNA): TGTGCCAGCAGCCCCCCCAGGGATAACTATGGCTACACCTTC. Protein product: CASSPPRDNYGYTF.

This chain connects TRBV30 to TRBJ1-2; D is possibly TRBD1 (5 bases). The CDR3 runs 10 residues. Deletions cut 5 bases from V and 8 bases from J, with 9 bases between. CDR1 is GTSNPN and CDR2 is SVGIG in the germline V gene (reference sequence). The CDR3: CAWGTRGYTF. The DNA of the CDR3 is TGTGCCTGGGGGACGAGGGGCTACACCTTC.

The rearrangement uses TRBV27 and TRBJ2-1; 7 bases are a match to TRBD1. The CDR3 totals 18 residues. Germline CDR1 is MNHEY and CDR2 is SMNVEV (reference sequence). V was pared by 5 bases and J by 6 bases, with 19 bases of the junction left unmatched. In DNA form, the CDR3 reads TGTGCCAGCAGTCTACAATTAACTGTGGGACAGCTGGGCAATGAGCAGTTCTTC. This sequence encodes CASSLQLTVGQLGNEQFF.

The gene calls are TRBV18 and TRBJ2-3, with 7 bases matching TRBD1. After removal of 9 bases from V and 0 bases from J, the junction contained 15 bases not matched to a gene. The CDR3 length is 17 residues. CDR1 and CDR2 (germline): KGHSH, LQKENI. CDR3 in amino acids: CASRKDRTPQSTDTQYF. The CDR3 region has the DNA TGTGCCAGTCGAAAGGACAGGACACCCCAGAGCACAGATACGCAGTATTTT.

This sequence joins TRBV27 and TRBJ1-6; 7 positions agree with TRBD1. CDR3 length: 15 amino acids. Trimming removed 3 bases from V and 6 bases from J; junction bases left unmatched: 5. Germline values: CDR1 MNHEY, CDR2 SMNVEV (reference sequence). CDR3 DNA sequence: TGTGCCAGCAGTTTGGACAGGTTTCCTAATTCACCCCTCCACTTT. The encoded protein is CASSLDRFPNSPLHF.

The rearrangement uses TRBV25-1 and TRBJ1-1; no clear D gene. CDR1 MGHDK and CDR2 SYGVNS come from the germline V gene. This CDR3 comprises 13 residues. Trimming removed 0 bases at V and 6 bases at J, with 8 bases between. In DNA form, the CDR3 reads TGTGCCAGCAGTGAATACGCACGCGCTGAAGCTTTCTTT. Its protein product is CASSEYARAEAFF.

This clone was found once. The J gene is TRBJ2-6, the V gene TRBV11-3, with 7 bases identical to TRBD1. The V and J ends lost 5 bases and 4 bases, in that order; junction bases with no gene match: 5. Germline V gives CDR1 SGHNT, CDR2 YENEEA. There are 15 residues in the CDR3. CDR3 nucleotide sequence: TGTGCCAGCAGCCGAACAGGGGTCGGGGCCAACGTCCTGACTTTC. Its translation is CASSRTGVGANVLTF.

This clone has just a few counts. The chain joins TRBV5-1 to TRBJ1-3; no firm D call. Looked up from germline, CDR1 is SGHRS and CDR2 is YFSETQ. The CDR3 is 17 residues long. The V and J ends lost 3 bases and 7 bases respectively, with 23 bases between them. As DNA, the CDR3 is TGCGCCAGCAGCTGGAAGCCGGGTGCCAACCTTGAGAACACCATATATTTT. Protein: CASSWKPGANLENTIYF. Full variable domain (remainder filled in from reference TRBV5-1 and TRBJ1-3): KAGVTQTPRYLIKTRGQQVTLSCSPISGHRSVSWYQQTPGQGLQFLFEYFSETQRNKGNFPGRFSGRQFSNSRSEMNVSTLELGDSALYLCASSWKPGANLENTIYFGEGSWLTVV.

This chain connects TRBV19 to TRBJ1-6; TRBD1 agrees at 7 bases. V shed 8 bases, J shed 0 bases, and the junction held 4 bases outside the gene matches. The CDR3 runs to 15 residues. The germline V gene has CDR1 LNHDA and CDR2 SQIVND (reference sequence). This CDR3 is CASSPGGSYNSPLHF. The CDR3, as DNA: TGTGCCAGTTCTCCAGGGGGCTCCTATAATTCACCCCTCCACTTT.

The chain combines TRBV3-1 (or the pseudogene TRBV3-2) with TRBJ2-1; 10 bases align to TRBD2. CDR1 is LGHDT, CDR2 YNNKEL, per germline (reference sequence). The CDR3 runs to 16 residues. Trimming at V came to 2 bases and at J to 9 bases, leaving 10 bases not matched to a gene. The CDR3 is CASSQITSGMSTEQFF. In nucleotides, the CDR3 is TGTGCCAGCAGCCAAATAACTAGCGGGATGTCTACTGAGCAGTTCTTC.

The rearrangement joins TRBV11-3 to TRBJ2-1; 9 nucleotides match TRBD1. The CDR3 contains 15 residues. Germline V CDR1 and CDR2: SGHNT, YENEEA. The J segment lost 4 bases and the V segment lost 6 bases, leaving 7 bases of the junction unmatched. This CDR3 is CASSPTGGLYNEQFF. DNA for the CDR3: TGTGCCAGCAGTCCCACAGGGGGCTTATACAATGAGCAGTTCTTC.

By share, this clone counts as medium-sized. The V call is TRBV19, the J call TRBJ1-2; 7 bases are a match to TRBD1. Germline CDR1 and CDR2: LNHDA and SQIVND (reference sequence). This CDR3 spans 15 amino acids. V lost 4 bases, J lost 2 bases, and 7 bases stayed unmatched. In DNA form, the CDR3 reads TGTGCCAGTAGTACCGACAGGGTAGGAAACTATGGCTACACCTTC. Amino acid sequence: CASSTDRVGNYGYTF.

A note on this clone: Germline is not matched at one junction end, which may reflect a read error. The genes are TRBV7-9 and TRBJ1-1; TRBD1 aligns across 7 bases. The CDR3 is 15 residues long. CDR1 is SEHNR and CDR2 is FQNEAQ in the germline V gene (reference sequence). CDR3 region: CASSLAQVQGSKAFF. The CDR3 nucleotides read TGTGCCAGCAGCCTAGCTCAAGTACAGGGGTCAAAAGCTTTCTTT.

The chain is built from TRBV4-1 and TRBJ2-3; the match to TRBD2 covers 11 bases. CDR3 length equals 17 residues. The V gene end was trimmed by 1 base and the J gene end by 4 bases; junction bases not matched to a gene: 7. The germline V gene encodes CDR1 MGHRA and CDR2 YSYEKL. The CDR3 here is CASSQGFTSGRADTQYF. In DNA form, the CDR3 reads TGCGCCAGCAGCCAAGGTTTTACTAGCGGGAGAGCAGATACGCAGTATTTT.

The V and J genes are TRBV20-1 and TRBJ1-5, with TRBD1 matching over 7 bases. J gave up 2 bases and V 3 bases, and 13 bases lay outside the gene matches. The CDR3 consists of 17 residues. From germline, CDR1 is DFQATT and CDR2 SNEGSKA (reference sequence). The chain's CDR3 is CSASTLWGTGGNQPQHF. In nucleotides, the CDR3 is TGCAGTGCTAGTACCTTGTGGGGAACAGGGGGCAATCAGCCCCAGCATTTT.

This chain joins TRBV11-2 and TRBJ2-1; a possible D gene is TRBD1 (7 bases). Germline loops: CDR1 SGHAT, CDR2 FQNNGV. V lost 6 bases, J lost 8 bases, and 17 bases lay in between. This CDR3 region has 14 residues. CDR3 sequence: CASRGAGGPYEQFF. The CDR3 DNA reads TGTGCCAGCAGGGGTGCAGGGGGGCCCTATGAGCAGTTCTTC.

This clone was picked up one time. This sequence joins TRBV11-2 and TRBJ2-5; 7 nucleotides match TRBD1. J lost 1 base, V lost 7 bases, and 6 bases had no gene match. Germline CDR1 and CDR2: SGHAT and FQNNGV. The CDR3 totals 14 residues. CDR3 coding DNA: TGTGCCAGCAAACCGACAGGGCTCCAAGAGACCCAGTACTTC. As protein: CASKPTGLQETQYF. Full variable domain (rest looked up from reference TRBV11-2 and TRBJ2-5): EAGVAQSPRYKIIEKRQSVAFWCNPISGHATLYWYQQILGQGPKLLIQFQNNGVVDDSQLPKDRFSAERLKGVDSTLKIQPAKLEDSAVYLCASKPTGLQETQYFGPGTRLLVL.

This clone turned up a few times. This chain joins TRBV4-1 and TRBJ1-1, with D hard to call. The V gene's germline CDR1 is MGHRA and CDR2 YSYEKL. The V and J ends lost 0 bases and 4 bases respectively, with 15 bases between them. The CDR3 extends over 16 amino acids. Here the CDR3 reads CASSQERRREGTEAFF. For the CDR3, the DNA is TGCGCCAGCAGCCAAGAAAGGCGGAGGGAGGGCACTGAAGCTTTCTTT.

V is TRBV6-5 and J is TRBJ2-3, with 11 bases identical to TRBD2. Trimming cost V 6 bases and J 3 bases; bases outside gene matches: 2. The CDR3 covers 14 residues. Germline CDR1 is MNHEY and CDR2 is SVGAGI. The CDR3 spells CASSRLAGTDTQYF. CDR3 DNA: TGTGCCAGCAGCCGACTAGCGGGAACAGATACGCAGTATTTT.